The sequence of this T cell receptor beta chain was determined in a study of read filtering for tumor transcriptome and immune sequencing. This clonotype was observed at least ten times. Molecular barcoded adaptors covering alpha/delta and beta/gamma chains were used on approximately 440 ng RNA. TCRdb processed the reads anew with MiXCR; each CDR3 protein has one entry. The data show more than 100,000 distinct CDR3 sequences, roughly 13% seen once. The V end lost 10 bases, the J end lost 2 bases, and 12 bases lay between the germline ends. This CDR3 spans 14 amino acids. Germline CDR1 and CDR2: LNHDA and SQIVND (reference sequence).

The rearrangement joins TRBV19 to TRBJ2-6; D could derive from TRBD1 or TRBD2 (5 bases each). Sequencing used a population of CD138-negative cells sorted from bone marrow. The source of this sequence is a donor over 35 with multiple myeloma. Here the CDR3 DNA reads TGTGCCACCAGGGACCGCACTGGGGCCAACGTCCTGACTTTC. It yields the protein CATRDRTGANVLTF. Based on the CDR3 plus reference TRBV19 and TRBJ2-6, the full variable domain is DGGITQSPKYLFRKEGQNVTLSCEQNLNHDAMYWYRQDPGQGLRLIYYSQIVNDFQKGDIAEGYSVSREKKESFPLTVTSAQKNPTAFYLCATRDRTGANVLTFGAGSRLTVL.